What follows is one T cell receptor beta chain and its context. Its antigen is unknown. No qualities accompany the bases; no much larger clone lies one base away. CDR1 is given as SGHRS and CDR2 as YFSETQ, both from the germline V gene. V and J are trimmed by 0 bases and 3 bases, and the gene matches miss 9 bases of the junction. Its CDR3 holds 17 amino acids, cysteine through phenylalanine. Kept here is only the CDR3 DNA, which spans 51 bases and is read in frame from base 1. For TCR beta library preparation, roughly 1.8 micrograms of genomic DNA was extracted from cryopreserved PBMCs. Longitudinal blood samples from CLL patients on ibrutinib monotherapy were analyzed using high-throughput TCR beta sequencing. The patients took part in an open-label, single-center phase 2 trial of ibrutinib monotherapy. The data stem from a study of cytotoxic CD8 clonotypes in ibrutinib-treated CLL (dated by TCRdb to the early 2020s). Background on the whole study: The cohort was composed of ten to eleven relapsed/refractory and roughly 16 treatment-naive patients; IGHV unmutated status was identified in some 17 patients. Responses were partial in 25 or so patients and complete in 2; after median approximately 69 months follow-up, some 15 stayed in remission and 12 progressed. Response samples were taken after a median of approximately a year on treatment, ranging from roughly 6 to 36 months. On average, each sample had about 260,000 productive templates and approximately 100,000 productive rearrangements. Longitudinal samples were available for about 30% of the 86 trial participants. Cryopreserved peripheral blood mononuclear cells were obtained before treatment, at response, and at either sustained remission or disease progression.

Results and caveats for the whole study, not just this receptor: Sustained-remission and progressing patients did not have matched sampling times, and lymph node repertoires were not examined. Public clonotypes were rare and either shrank or stayed stable during treatment, and the rise in clonality at ibrutinib response reflected expansion of private clonotypes. Baseline clonality was found to be higher than that of age-matched healthy donors and was strongly correlated with circulating CD8+ T-cell counts. Clonality rose at ibrutinib response, remained stable during sustained remission, and dropped back toward baseline at progression.

The goal of deep resolution MiSeq sequencing was a depth between 1 in 1 million and 1 in 200,000 T cells, and coverage averaged 10x per clonotype. The immunoSEQ hsTCRB Kit was used to generate the TCR beta libraries. The study's processing was this. Data were analyzed with ImmunoSEQ Data Assistant and ImmunoSEQ Analyzer, with V, D and J genes assigned per IMGT definitions. Clonality, which ranges from 0 to 1, was calculated as one minus the normalized Shannon entropy of productive rearrangement frequencies. Only overrepresented clonotypes making up at least 0.05% of each patient's repertoire were included in the public clonotype analysis. Fewer than 15 repertoires from age-matched healthy donors, obtained from immuneACCESS, served as clonality controls. In its TCRdb copy, this immuneACCESS table keeps in-frame sequences only and misses some clones. Where compared with another copy, unresolved V genes explain less than half of these, and the others have no known cause. The V and J calls and clone size were taken over from that table, and D and trimming were inferred from the DNA. The sample records 6,500 to 9,500 clones, roughly 84% of which are singletons. The ten largest make up 3.8% of the sample.

The starting material was PBMCs, obtained before ibrutinib treatment. The V gene is TRBV5-1 and the J gene is TRBJ2-1; 7 central nucleotides agree with TRBD2. The sequence was obtained from a human donor with chronic lymphocytic leukemia. The DNA sequence is TGCGCCAGCAGCTTGGTATTAGGAGCGGGAAGCTACAATGAGCAGTTCTTC. Its protein reads: CASSLVLGAGSYNEQFF. Here the CDR3 is joined to the reference TRBV5-1 and TRBJ2-1 genes, and the full variable domain is: KAGVTQTPRYLIKTRGQQVTLSCSPISGHRSVSWYQQTPGQGLQFLFEYFSETQRNKGNFPGRFSGRQFSNSRSEMNVSTLELGDSALYLCASSLVLGAGSYNEQFFGPGTRLTVL.